This entry features one TCR beta chain sequence. The repertoire was sequenced with immunoSEQ multiplex PCR; TCRdb's copy has only in-frame clones and lacks some. This sample carries under 150,000 clones, more than 70% of them seen once, and the ten largest clones take 2.9%. CDR3 size: 16 residues. From germline, CDR1 is SGHAT and CDR2 FQNNGV. V lost 5 bases, J lost 4 bases, and 18 bases lay in between. The data are from a study of control samples from healthy donors and cancer patients. The rearrangement uses TRBV11-2 and TRBJ1-5; D is perhaps TRBD1 (5 bases). Sequencing input: blood. The source is a man aged 60 to 75 in good health. The DNA of the CDR3 is TGTGCCAGCAGCGACCCCGGGGGGATCCCAAATCAGCCCCAGCATTTT. This sequence encodes CASSDPGGIPNQPQHF.